Here is one T cell receptor (beta chain) with its context. The data were produced by immunoSEQ multiplex PCR, yet TCRdb's version contains in-frame clones alone and is incomplete. The repertoire includes some 500,000 clones, 89% of them detected once, and around 2.6% sits in the top ten. As to treatment: some 20 received Ad26.COV2.S at low or high dose, single or two shots; a few received placebo; per-sample allocation not given. Each sample was drawn 63 days after the first injection (of vaccine or placebo). The individual, an adult aged 18-55 years, was a donor in Boston. This sample is drawn from a study of Ad26.COV2.S vaccination and SARS-CoV-2 variants. On the study more broadly: Donor was one of the participants in the Ad26.COV2.S arm of the COV1001 trial.

Trimming pared 3 bases from V and 6 bases from J, leaving 11 bases between. The CDR3 consists of 13 residues. Per germline, CDR1 KGHSH and CDR2 LQKENI. This receptor was identified in a person between 18 and 60 years old who received the Ad26.COV2.S COVID-19 vaccine or a placebo. The chain combines TRBV18 with TRBJ1-2; D remains unclear. Sequences were derived from peripheral blood, sampled in a trial of Ad26.COV2.S vaccine versus placebo. The CDR3 is CASSPPTKDGYTF. The CDR3, as DNA: TGTGCCAGCTCACCTCCGACGAAGGATGGCTACACCTTC.